These T cell receptor beta chains were read from a single sample in a study of beta chain features in type 1 diabetes. TCRdb's copy holds only in-frame clones and misses some; the assay was immunoSEQ multiplex PCR. The table records around 650,000 clones, 9.5% to 15% of them present only once. Sequenced input: naive CD4+ T cells from blood. The receptors shown here come from a man younger than 40 with type 1 diabetes. Both conserved end residues are part of each CDR3. The D gene is left open where the match is weak. Clone size, where shown, is once, few, many, or a class for clones that have expanded.

d_call j_call cdr3_length clone_size v_call cdr3_aa cdr3_nt
TRBD1 TRBJ1-1 14 . TRBV7-3 CASSATGAGTEAFF TGTGCCAGCAGCGCAACAGGGGCGGGAACTGAAGCTTTCTTT
. TRBJ2-1 11 . TRBV28 CASRSLNEQFF TGTGCCAGCAGGTCATTGAATGAGCAGTTCTTC
TRBD1 TRBJ2-7 14 . TRBV7-9 CASSFGGQGYEQYF TGTGCCAGCAGCTTCGGAGGACAGGGCTACGAGCAGTACTTC
. TRBJ1-6 15 . TRBV5-4 CASSTQGFYNSPLHF TGTGCCAGCAGCACGCAGGGATTCTATAATTCACCCCTCCACTTT
. TRBJ1-1 15 few TRBV4-3 CASSQAGGSYTEAFF TGCGCCAGCAGCCAAGCCGGGGGAAGTTACACTGAAGCTTTCTTT
. TRBJ2-7 15 . TRBV10-3 CAISESGTATYEQYF TGTGCCATCAGTGAGTCCGGGACGGCTACCTACGAGCAGTACTTC
. TRBJ1-5 13 . TRBV4-3 CASSQGRGQPQHF TGCGCCAGCAGCCAAGGGAGGGGACAGCCCCAGCATTTT
. TRBJ1-1 14 . TRBV5-4 CASSLRGLSTEAFF TGTGCCAGCAGCTTGAGGGGGTTGTCAACTGAAGCTTTCTTT
. TRBJ2-1 17 few TRBV5-1 CASSLGDRISSYNEQFF TGCGCCAGCAGCTTGGGGGACCGGATAAGCTCCTACAATGAGCAGTTCTTC
. TRBJ1-4 15 . TRBV9 CASNPGMGNNEKLFF TGTGCCAGCAATCCGGGGATGGGGAATAATGAAAAACTGTTTTTT
. TRBJ1-5 16 . TRBV7-2 CASSLVGTDSNQPQHF TGTGCCAGCAGCTTAGTCGGGACGGATAGCAATCAGCCCCAGCATTTT
TRBD1 TRBJ2-1 14 . TRBV30 CAWRDRSLNNEQFF TGTGCCTGGAGGGACAGGAGCCTCAACAATGAGCAGTTCTTC
TRBD1 TRBJ2-1 16 . TRBV28 CASSLGGQGLYSEQFF TGTGCCAGCAGTTTAGGAGGACAGGGGTTGTACAGTGAGCAGTTCTTC
. TRBJ2-7 15 . TRBV7-2 CASSYYRARTYEQYF TGTGCCAGCAGCTATTATAGGGCCAGGACCTACGAGCAGTACTTC
TRBD1 TRBJ2-1 16 . TRBV2 CASSPPSQGVGNEQFF TGTGCCAGCAGTCCTCCATCGCAGGGGGTGGGCAATGAGCAGTTCTTC
TRBD1 TRBJ1-2 14 few TRBV4-3 CASSQDPQGFGYTF TGCGCCAGCAGCCAAGACCCACAGGGGTTTGGCTACACCTTC
. TRBJ2-7 12 . TRBV7-9 CASSTTVYEQYF TGTGCCAGCAGCACGACAGTCTACGAGCAGTACTTC
. TRBJ2-1 15 few TRBV30 CAWSVLVGRLGEQFF TGTGCCTGGAGTGTACTAGTGGGTCGATTAGGTGAGCAGTTCTTC
. TRBJ1-1 13 few TRBV2 CASSVQSATEAFF TGTGCCAGCAGTGTTCAATCGGCCACTGAAGCTTTCTTT
. TRBJ1-6 18 . TRBV7-2 CASSRDGRGATRGDTLHF TGTGCCAGCAGCCGTGATGGTAGAGGAGCGACCCGTGGGGACACCCTCCACTTT
. TRBJ2-7 14 . TRBV29-1 CSAYLAITGNEQYF TGCAGCGCCTACTTGGCTATTACAGGCAACGAGCAGTACTTC
. TRBJ2-1 16 . TRBV6-1 CASSEQWGASYNEQFF TGTGCCAGCAGTGAACAGTGGGGTGCGTCCTACAATGAGCAGTTCTTC
. TRBJ2-1 12 . TRBV27 CASSSLYNEQFF TGTGCCAGCAGTTCCCTATACAATGAGCAGTTCTTC
TRBD1 TRBJ2-2 13 few TRBV30 CAWGTGVTGELFF TGTGCCTGGGGAACAGGGGTCACCGGGGAGCTGTTTTTT
TRBD1 TRBJ2-5 15 few TRBV5-5 CASSPNTGGQETQYF TGTGCCAGCAGCCCGAATACAGGGGGCCAAGAGACCCAGTACTTC
. TRBJ2-3 12 few TRBV27 CARGRNTDTQYF TGTGCCAGAGGGCGGAACACAGATACGCAGTATTTT
TRBD1 TRBJ1-5 14 few TRBV5-1 CASSEVQGGQPQHF TGCGCCAGCAGCGAAGTTCAGGGGGGCCAGCCCCAGCATTTT
. TRBJ2-4 16 . TRBV28 CASSFTFGVAKNIQYF TGTGCCAGCAGTTTTACCTTTGGAGTTGCCAAAAACATTCAGTACTTC